This is a list of T cell receptor beta chains from one sample in a study of long-term antiretroviral therapy in people with HIV. Sequencing was performed with immunoSEQ multiplex PCR; in TCRdb, only in-frame clones are kept and a portion is missing. The sample contains 20,000 to 25,000 clones, 80% to 85% of which appear only once. Sequencing used unsorted PBMCs, obtained 1.2 years after starting antiretroviral therapy. The origin of the receptors is a woman between 35 and 50 years old with HIV. CDR3s include the opening cysteine and the closing phenylalanine or tryptophan. D genes are given only for firm matches. Only part of the rows carry a size: once, few, many, or a class if the clone is expanded.

j_call: TRBJ2-1; v_call: TRBV4-3; d_call: TRBD1; clone_size: NA; cdr3_aa: CASSLRDSIDEQFF; cdr3_nt: TGCGCCAGCAGCCTCCGGGACAGTATCGATGAGCAGTTCTTC
j_call: TRBJ2-4; v_call: TRBV10-3; d_call: NA; clone_size: once; cdr3_aa: CAISPRGEGIQYF; cdr3_nt: TGTGCCATCAGTCCCAGGGGAGAGGGCATTCAGTACTTC
j_call: TRBJ2-1; v_call: TRBV27; d_call: NA; clone_size: NA; cdr3_aa: CASSSGLSYNEQFF; cdr3_nt: TGTGCCAGCAGTTCTGGATTATCGTACAATGAGCAGTTCTTC
j_call: TRBJ2-1; v_call: TRBV6-5; d_call: TRBD2; clone_size: NA; cdr3_aa: CASGTSEYNEQFF; cdr3_nt: TGTGCCAGCGGTACTAGCGAATACAATGAGCAGTTCTTC
j_call: TRBJ2-7; v_call: TRBV28; d_call: NA; clone_size: NA; cdr3_aa: CASRKTGSSYEQYF; cdr3_nt: TGTGCCAGCAGAAAAACAGGTAGCTCCTACGAGCAGTACTTC
j_call: TRBJ2-7; v_call: TRBV7-2; d_call: NA; clone_size: NA; cdr3_aa: CASSTGPSNYEQYF; cdr3_nt: TGTGCCAGCAGCACAGGGCCGTCAAACTACGAGCAGTACTTC
j_call: TRBJ2-7; v_call: TRBV9; d_call: NA; clone_size: NA; cdr3_aa: CASSVAKGTYEQYF; cdr3_nt: TGTGCCAGCAGCGTAGCGAAGGGGACCTACGAGCAGTACTTC
j_call: TRBJ1-4; v_call: TRBV19; d_call: NA; clone_size: NA; cdr3_aa: CASSDSGARALFF; cdr3_nt: TGTGCCAGTAGTGACTCAGGGGCACGAGCACTGTTTTTT
j_call: TRBJ2-3; v_call: TRBV10-3; d_call: TRBD2; clone_size: NA; cdr3_aa: CAISEILAGYSDTQYF; cdr3_nt: TGTGCCATCAGTGAAATTCTAGCGGGCTATTCAGATACGCAGTATTTT
j_call: TRBJ2-7; v_call: TRBV14; d_call: NA; clone_size: NA; cdr3_aa: CASSQARGGSYEQYF; cdr3_nt: TGTGCCAGCAGCCAAGCCAGGGGCGGCTCCTACGAGCAGTACTTC
j_call: TRBJ1-1; v_call: TRBV7-2; d_call: TRBD1; clone_size: NA; cdr3_aa: CATGEGASFTEAFF; cdr3_nt: TGTGCCACCGGAGAGGGGGCCTCGTTCACTGAAGCTTTCTTT
j_call: TRBJ2-7; v_call: TRBV13; d_call: TRBD2; clone_size: NA; cdr3_aa: CASSPGLAGGFPYEQYF; cdr3_nt: TGTGCCAGCAGCCCGGGACTAGCGGGAGGATTCCCCTACGAGCAGTACTTC
j_call: TRBJ1-4; v_call: TRBV19; d_call: NA; clone_size: NA; cdr3_aa: CASGGRINEKLFF; cdr3_nt: TGTGCCAGTGGAGGACGGATTAATGAAAAACTGTTTTTT
j_call: TRBJ2-7; v_call: TRBV5-1; d_call: NA; clone_size: NA; cdr3_aa: CASSPASWASSYEQYF; cdr3_nt: TGCGCCAGCAGCCCGGCCTCGTGGGCTAGCTCCTACGAGCAGTACTTC
j_call: TRBJ2-7; v_call: TRBV18; d_call: NA; clone_size: few; cdr3_aa: CASSAAGHYEQYF; cdr3_nt: TGTGCCAGCTCAGCTGCAGGTCACTACGAGCAGTACTTC
j_call: TRBJ2-7; v_call: TRBV5-5; d_call: TRBD1; clone_size: NA; cdr3_aa: CASSQTGTGVYEQYF; cdr3_nt: TGTGCCAGCAGCCAAACCGGGACAGGGGTCTACGAGCAGTACTTC
j_call: TRBJ2-5; v_call: TRBV5-1; d_call: NA; clone_size: NA; cdr3_aa: CASSLPGAQETQYF; cdr3_nt: TGCGCCAGCAGCTTACCCGGGGCCCAAGAGACCCAGTACTTC
j_call: TRBJ2-1; v_call: TRBV5-5; d_call: NA; clone_size: NA; cdr3_aa: CASSLRVPLSYNEQFF; cdr3_nt: TGTGCCAGCAGCCTCAGGGTTCCCCTCTCCTACAATGAGCAGTTCTTC
j_call: TRBJ1-4; v_call: TRBV6-4; d_call: TRBD1; clone_size: NA; cdr3_aa: CASSDSRQGHGKLFF; cdr3_nt: TGTGCCAGCAGTGACTCGAGACAGGGCCACGGAAAACTGTTTTTT
j_call: TRBJ1-4; v_call: TRBV7-9; d_call: NA; clone_size: few; cdr3_aa: CASSPGGQGSFF; cdr3_nt: TGTGCCAGCAGCCCCGGAGGCCAGGGTAGCTTTTTT
j_call: TRBJ2-3; v_call: TRBV6-1; d_call: TRBD2; clone_size: NA; cdr3_aa: CASKGGRHTDTQYF; cdr3_nt: TGTGCCAGCAAGGGCGGGAGGCACACAGATACGCAGTATTTT
j_call: TRBJ2-7; v_call: TRBV20-1; d_call: NA; clone_size: NA; cdr3_aa: CSAGDYEQYF; cdr3_nt: TGCAGTGCGGGGGATTACGAGCAGTACTTC
j_call: TRBJ2-3; v_call: TRBV4-1; d_call: TRBD2; clone_size: NA; cdr3_aa: CASSLLIAGGKRTDTQYF; cdr3_nt: TGCGCCAGCAGCCTTCTAATAGCGGGAGGCAAGCGCACAGATACGCAGTATTTT
j_call: TRBJ2-3; v_call: TRBV9; d_call: NA; clone_size: few; cdr3_aa: CASSAVGGGGTDTQYF; cdr3_nt: TGTGCCAGCAGCGCCGTAGGGGGAGGGGGCACAGATACGCAGTATTTT
j_call: TRBJ2-1; v_call: TRBV10-1; d_call: NA; clone_size: NA; cdr3_aa: CANQGNDEQFF; cdr3_nt: TGCGCCAACCAGGGTAATGATGAGCAGTTCTTC
j_call: TRBJ2-5; v_call: TRBV7-8; d_call: NA; clone_size: NA; cdr3_aa: CASTRGEYQETQYF; cdr3_nt: TGTGCCAGCACAAGGGGGGAGTACCAAGAGACCCAGTACTTC
j_call: TRBJ1-6; v_call: TRBV30; d_call: NA; clone_size: NA; cdr3_aa: CAWSVLPDTRSTSLHF; cdr3_nt: TGTGCCTGGAGTGTATTACCCGACACGAGAAGCACTTCCCTCCACTTT
j_call: TRBJ2-7; v_call: TRBV7-9; d_call: TRBD1; clone_size: few; cdr3_aa: CASSLSPGQARQFYEQYF; cdr3_nt: TGTGCCAGCAGCTTATCGCCGGGACAGGCCCGCCAATTCTACGAGCAGTACTTC
j_call: TRBJ1-1; v_call: TRBV18; d_call: TRBD1; clone_size: once; cdr3_aa: CASSQGQTRNTEAFF; cdr3_nt: TGTGCCAGCTCACAGGGACAGACTAGGAACACTGAAGCTTTCTTT
j_call: TRBJ1-5; v_call: TRBV5-6; d_call: TRBD1; clone_size: NA; cdr3_aa: CASRPDKGAPLRQHF; cdr3_nt: TGTGCCAGCAGGCCGGACAAGGGGGCCCCTTTACGCCAGCATTTT
j_call: TRBJ1-2; v_call: TRBV29-1; d_call: NA; clone_size: NA; cdr3_aa: CSVENWNYGYTF; cdr3_nt: TGCAGCGTTGAAAACTGGAACTATGGCTACACCTTC
j_call: TRBJ1-1; v_call: TRBV12-5; d_call: NA; clone_size: NA; cdr3_aa: CASGFSSTEAFF; cdr3_nt: TGTGCTAGTGGATTTAGTTCTACTGAAGCTTTCTTT
j_call: TRBJ2-1; v_call: TRBV6-6; d_call: TRBD2; clone_size: NA; cdr3_aa: CASLLAGVHNEQFF; cdr3_nt: TGTGCCAGCTTACTAGCGGGTGTTCACAATGAGCAGTTCTTC
j_call: TRBJ2-1; v_call: TRBV5-4; d_call: NA; clone_size: NA; cdr3_aa: CASSVDASSYNEQFF; cdr3_nt: TGTGCCAGCAGCGTAGACGCGAGCTCCTACAATGAGCAGTTCTTC
j_call: TRBJ1-2; v_call: TRBV7-9; d_call: NA; clone_size: NA; cdr3_aa: CASSLGGNYGYTF; cdr3_nt: TGTGCCAGCAGCTTGGGCGGGAACTATGGCTACACCTTC
j_call: TRBJ2-1; v_call: TRBV7-9; d_call: NA; clone_size: NA; cdr3_aa: CASKLEGVVNEQFF; cdr3_nt: TGTGCCAGCAAGTTAGAGGGTGTCGTCAATGAGCAGTTCTTC
j_call: TRBJ2-3; v_call: TRBV27; d_call: TRBD2; clone_size: NA; cdr3_aa: CASSPVGGGSTDTQYF; cdr3_nt: TGTGCCAGCAGTCCCGTCGGCGGGGGGAGCACAGATACGCAGTATTTT
j_call: TRBJ2-7; v_call: TRBV29-1; d_call: NA; clone_size: NA; cdr3_aa: CSVGQNSYEQYF; cdr3_nt: TGCAGCGTTGGACAGAACTCCTACGAGCAGTACTTC
j_call: TRBJ2-3; v_call: TRBV4-1; d_call: NA; clone_size: NA; cdr3_aa: CASSQDTRGTDTQYF; cdr3_nt: TGCGCCAGCAGCCAAGATACCCGTGGCACAGATACGCAGTATTTT
j_call: TRBJ2-7; v_call: TRBV5-1; d_call: NA; clone_size: NA; cdr3_aa: CASSREANSYEQYF; cdr3_nt: TGCGCCAGCAGCAGAGAGGCTAATTCCTACGAGCAGTACTTC
j_call: TRBJ1-2; v_call: TRBV21-1; d_call: NA; clone_size: NA; cdr3_aa: CASSKEGRSLGRFNYGYTF; cdr3_nt: TGTGCCAGCAGCAAAGAGGGCCGAAGTTTGGGCAGATTTAACTATGGCTACACCTTC
j_call: TRBJ2-1; v_call: TRBV10-3; d_call: NA; clone_size: NA; cdr3_aa: CAISESKTRQSSYNEQFF; cdr3_nt: TGTGCCATCAGTGAGTCGAAGACTCGCCAGAGCTCCTACAATGAGCAGTTCTTC
j_call: TRBJ1-5; v_call: TRBV27; d_call: TRBD1; clone_size: NA; cdr3_aa: CASSLWADRGNQPQHF; cdr3_nt: TGTGCCAGCAGTTTATGGGCCGACAGGGGCAATCAGCCCCAGCATTTT
j_call: TRBJ1-2; v_call: TRBV7-9; d_call: NA; clone_size: NA; cdr3_aa: CASTKQTDYGYTF; cdr3_nt: TGTGCCAGCACCAAACAGACCGACTATGGCTACACCTTC
j_call: TRBJ2-5; v_call: TRBV19; d_call: TRBD2; clone_size: NA; cdr3_aa: CASSRSGSQETQYF; cdr3_nt: TGTGCCAGTAGTCGTAGCGGGAGCCAAGAGACCCAGTACTTC
j_call: TRBJ1-1; v_call: TRBV4-1; d_call: NA; clone_size: once; cdr3_aa: CASSQKTLGGDTEAFF; cdr3_nt: TGCGCCAGCAGCCAAAAAACCCTGGGGGGGGACACTGAAGCTTTCTTT
j_call: TRBJ2-6; v_call: TRBV5-4; d_call: NA; clone_size: NA; cdr3_aa: CASSYDLSGANVLTF; cdr3_nt: TGTGCCAGCAGCTACGACCTCTCTGGGGCCAACGTCCTGACTTTC
j_call: TRBJ2-2; v_call: TRBV28; d_call: NA; clone_size: NA; cdr3_aa: CASSLAALNTGELFF; cdr3_nt: TGTGCCAGCAGTTTAGCAGCACTTAACACCGGGGAGCTGTTTTTT
j_call: TRBJ2-7; v_call: TRBV27; d_call: NA; clone_size: NA; cdr3_aa: CASSLSIPGEFYEQYF; cdr3_nt: TGTGCCAGCAGTTTATCGATACCAGGAGAGTTTTACGAGCAGTACTTC
j_call: TRBJ1-2; v_call: TRBV27; d_call: TRBD1; clone_size: few; cdr3_aa: CASSPRTGATYGYTF; cdr3_nt: TGTGCCAGCAGTCCCCGGACAGGGGCGACCTATGGCTACACCTTC
j_call: TRBJ2-7; v_call: TRBV27; d_call: NA; clone_size: NA; cdr3_aa: CASSYIDRIYEQYF; cdr3_nt: TGTGCCAGCAGTTATATTGACAGGATCTACGAGCAGTACTTC
j_call: TRBJ2-3; v_call: TRBV9; d_call: NA; clone_size: NA; cdr3_aa: CASSPTTGGDTQYF; cdr3_nt: TGTGCCAGCAGCCCGACCACGGGTGGAGATACGCAGTATTTT
j_call: TRBJ2-1; v_call: TRBV6-6; d_call: NA; clone_size: NA; cdr3_aa: CASSYSSGSGEQFF; cdr3_nt: TGTGCCAGCAGTTACTCGTCAGGGTCGGGTGAGCAGTTCTTC